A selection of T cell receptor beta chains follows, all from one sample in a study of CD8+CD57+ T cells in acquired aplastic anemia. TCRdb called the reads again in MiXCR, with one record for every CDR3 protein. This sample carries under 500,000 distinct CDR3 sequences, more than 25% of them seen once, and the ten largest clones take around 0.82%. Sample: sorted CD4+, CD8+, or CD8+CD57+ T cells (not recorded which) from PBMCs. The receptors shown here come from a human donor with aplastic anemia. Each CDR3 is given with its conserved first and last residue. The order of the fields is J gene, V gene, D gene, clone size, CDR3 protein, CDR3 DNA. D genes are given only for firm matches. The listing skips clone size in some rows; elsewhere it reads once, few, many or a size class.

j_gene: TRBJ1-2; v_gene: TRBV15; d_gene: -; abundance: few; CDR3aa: CATTNLNYGYTF; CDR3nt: TGTGCCACCACCAACCTCAACTATGGCTACACCTTC
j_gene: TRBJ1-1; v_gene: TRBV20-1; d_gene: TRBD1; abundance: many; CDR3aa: CSARQGNTEAFF; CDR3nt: TGCAGTGCCAGACAGGGTAACACTGAAGCTTTCTTT
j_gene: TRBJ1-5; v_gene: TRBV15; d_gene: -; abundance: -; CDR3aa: CATSSLDSNQPQHF; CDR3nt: TGTGCCACCAGCAGCTTAGACAGCAATCAGCCCCAGCATTTT
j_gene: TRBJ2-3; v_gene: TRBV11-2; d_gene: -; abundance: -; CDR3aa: CASSYLPVFTDTQYF; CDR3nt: TGTGCCAGCAGCTACCTACCGGTATTCACAGATACGCAGTATTTT
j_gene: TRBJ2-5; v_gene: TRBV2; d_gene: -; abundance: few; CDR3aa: CASSKTGLKTQYF; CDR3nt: TGTGCCAGCAGTAAAACAGGGTTGAAGACCCAGTACTTC
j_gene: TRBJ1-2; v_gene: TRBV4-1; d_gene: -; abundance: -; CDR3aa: CASSQVTDPQGYTF; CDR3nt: TGCGCCAGCAGCCAAGTAACTGATCCTCAGGGCTACACCTTC
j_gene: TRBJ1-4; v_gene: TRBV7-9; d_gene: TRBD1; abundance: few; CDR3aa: CASSLIGGYEKLFF; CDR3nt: TGTGCCAGCAGCTTGATAGGGGGCTATGAAAAACTGTTTTTT
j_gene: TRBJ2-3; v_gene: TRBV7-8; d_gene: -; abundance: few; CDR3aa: CDSSLMLDTQYF; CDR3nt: TGTGACAGCAGCCTCATGCTCGATACGCAGTATTTT
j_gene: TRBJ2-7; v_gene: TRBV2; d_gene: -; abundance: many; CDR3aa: CASSYGGLSAYEQYF; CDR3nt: TGTGCCAGCAGTTACGGGGGCCTGTCGGCTTACGAGCAGTACTTC
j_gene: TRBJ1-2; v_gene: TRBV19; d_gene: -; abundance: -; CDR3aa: CASAAQGDYGYTF; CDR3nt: TGTGCCAGTGCTGCACAGGGTGACTATGGCTACACCTTC
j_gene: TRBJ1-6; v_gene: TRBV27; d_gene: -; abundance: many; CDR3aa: CASSSILDTSPLHF; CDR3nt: TGTGCCAGCAGTAGCATTCTAGACACTTCACCCCTCCACTTT
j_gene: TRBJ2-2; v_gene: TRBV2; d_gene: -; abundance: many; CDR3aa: CASRQGNTGELFF; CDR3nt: TGTGCCAGCAGGCAGGGAAACACCGGGGAGCTGTTTTTT
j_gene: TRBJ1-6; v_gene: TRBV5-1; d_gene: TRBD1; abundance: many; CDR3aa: CASSGGTGDSPLHF; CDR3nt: TGCGCCAGCAGCGGCGGGACAGGGGATTCACCCCTCCACTTT
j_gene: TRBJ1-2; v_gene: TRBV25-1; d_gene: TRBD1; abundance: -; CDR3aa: CASGWGTGVSGYTF; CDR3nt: TGTGCCAGCGGTTGGGGGACAGGGGTGAGTGGCTACACCTTC
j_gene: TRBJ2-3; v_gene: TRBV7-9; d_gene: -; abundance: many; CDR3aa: CASSPGSTDTQYF; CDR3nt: TGCGCCAGCAGCCCGGGAAGCACAGATACGCAGTATTTT
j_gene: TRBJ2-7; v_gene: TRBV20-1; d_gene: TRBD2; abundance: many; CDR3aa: CSARDRAGAREQYF; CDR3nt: TGCAGTGCTAGAGATCGTGCGGGAGCGAGGGAGCAGTACTTC
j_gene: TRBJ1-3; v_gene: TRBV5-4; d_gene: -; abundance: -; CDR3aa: CASSLEGQRSSGNTIYF; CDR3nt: TGTGCCAGCAGCTTGGAAGGACAGAGGAGCTCTGGAAACACCATATATTTT
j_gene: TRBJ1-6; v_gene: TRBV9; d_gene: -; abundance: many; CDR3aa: CASSPQVADNSPLHF; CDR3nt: TGTGCCAGCAGCCCACAAGTGGCGGACAATTCACCCCTCCACTTT
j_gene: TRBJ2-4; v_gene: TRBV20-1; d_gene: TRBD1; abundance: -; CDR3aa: CSARNRQGSNIQYF; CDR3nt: TGCAGTGCTAGAAACCGACAGGGATCGAACATTCAGTACTTC
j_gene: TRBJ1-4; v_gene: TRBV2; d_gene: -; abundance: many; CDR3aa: CASSEGGDGNEKLFF; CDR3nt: TGTGCCAGCAGTGAAGGGGGGGACGGAAATGAAAAACTGTTTTTT
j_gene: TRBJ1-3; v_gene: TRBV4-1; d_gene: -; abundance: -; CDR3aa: CASGQDSSPFSGNTIYF; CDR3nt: TGCGCCAGCGGCCAAGATAGCAGCCCCTTCTCTGGAAACACCATATATTTT
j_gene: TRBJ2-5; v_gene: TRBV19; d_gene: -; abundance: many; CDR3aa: CASSPDAETQYF; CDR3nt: TGTGCCAGTAGCCCGGACGCGGAGACCCAGTACTTC
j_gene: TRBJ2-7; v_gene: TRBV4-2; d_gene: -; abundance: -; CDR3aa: CASSRTGRKYSYEQYF; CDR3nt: TGTGCCAGCAGCCGAACGGGACGGAAGTACTCCTACGAGCAGTACTTC
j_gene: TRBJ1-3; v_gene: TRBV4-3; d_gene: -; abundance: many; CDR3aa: CASSHHSGNTIYF; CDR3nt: TGCGCCAGCAGCCATCACTCTGGAAACACCATATATTTT
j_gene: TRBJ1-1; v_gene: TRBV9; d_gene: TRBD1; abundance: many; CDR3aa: CASSKPGQGENTEAFF; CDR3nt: TGTGCCAGCAGCAAACCGGGACAGGGGGAGAACACTGAAGCTTTCTTT
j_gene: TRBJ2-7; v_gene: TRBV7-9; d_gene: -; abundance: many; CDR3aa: CASSPRGPYEQYF; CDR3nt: TGTGCCAGCAGCCCCAGAGGGCCCTACGAGCAGTACTTC
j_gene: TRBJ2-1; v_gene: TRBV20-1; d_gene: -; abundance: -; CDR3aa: CSAIPPRNNEQFF; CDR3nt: TGCAGTGCTATCCCACCTAGGAACAATGAGCAGTTCTTC
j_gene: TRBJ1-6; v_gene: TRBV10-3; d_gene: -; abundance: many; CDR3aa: CAISPGTNSPLHF; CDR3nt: TGTGCCATCTCTCCAGGCACTAATTCACCCCTCCACTTT
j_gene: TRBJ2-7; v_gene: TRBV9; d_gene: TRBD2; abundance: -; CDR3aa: CASSVAPGTSGYEQYF; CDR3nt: TGTGCCAGCAGCGTAGCCCCCGGGACTAGCGGCTACGAGCAGTACTTC